This T cell receptor beta chain was identified during a study of OX40 agonist ivuxolimab in advanced cancers. Study background: Administration of intravenous ivuxolimab to patients occurred every 2 weeks at 0.01 to 10 mg/kg. Cohort: about 80% men, mean age 60, aged about 20 to 90. Partial responses were achieved by three patients: one hepatocellular carcinoma, two cutaneous melanoma.

For this clone: Its antigen is still unknown.

Generated by immunoSEQ multiplex PCR, the TCRdb table keeps only in-frame clones and is missing some. Of 60,000 or so clones in the sample, around 92% were seen once. Notes on the study in general: Certain nonresponders additionally had low normalized T-cell clonal expansion.

V shed 1 base, J shed 4 bases, and the junction held 2 bases outside the gene matches. The CDR3 spans 14 residues. CDR1 and CDR2 from the germline V gene are SGHAT and FQNNGV. This clonotype was sampled from an adult with an advanced solid tumor such as melanoma, head and neck, liver or kidney cancer. The specimen comprised CD4+ or CD8+ T cells sorted from blood, sampled in a trial of the OX40 agonist ivuxolimab. The V gene is TRBV11-2, the J gene TRBJ2-3, with TRBD2 matching over 7 bases. For the CDR3, the DNA is TGTGCCAGCAGCTTAGGTGGGGGGGCAGATACGCAGTATTTT. It yields the protein CASSLGGGADTQYF.